These 13 T cell receptor beta chains share one sample of origin, sequenced in a study of T cells after yellow fever vaccination. TCRdb reanalysed the 5' RACE reads using MiXCR and keeps one entry per CDR3 protein. This sample has 95,000 to 100,000 distinct CDR3 sequences; under 6.5% occur once, and the top ten carry just over 40%. Material: CD8+ T cells sorted from PBMCs, obtained 10 days after the yellow fever booster vaccination. Source of these receptors: a young man who received the YFV17D yellow fever vaccine.

This clonotype came up a few times. The rearrangement joins TRBV6-6 to TRBJ2-2; D is unresolved. Germline values: CDR1 MNHNY, CDR2 SVGAGI (reference sequence). Between the trimmed V and J ends, which lost 4 bases and 0 bases, there was a span of 6 bases. This CDR3 is 14 amino acids long. CDR3 region: CASSWTANTGELFF. The CDR3 DNA follows: TGTGCCAGCAGTTGGACGGCGAACACCGGGGAGCTGTTTTTT.

J is TRBJ2-2 and V is TRBV5-1, with D unclear. The V gene's germline CDR1 is SGHRS and CDR2 YFSETQ. The CDR3 is 14 residues long. V dropped 2 bases and J dropped 6 bases, with 11 bases sitting between them. The CDR3 sequence is CASSFIASAGELFF. In DNA, the CDR3 is TGCGCCAGCAGCTTTATAGCTTCCGCCGGGGAGCTGTTTTTT.

Regarding this clonotype: A read error may explain this, as a much larger clone is one base away. The rearrangement joins TRBV15 to TRBJ2-5; D might be TRBD2 (6 bases). The CDR3 is made up of 16 amino acids. Per the germline V gene, CDR1 is LNHNV and CDR2 is YYDKDF (reference sequence). The CDR3 protein is CAASSRWGSGKETQYF. CDR3 coding DNA: TGTGCCGCCAGCTCCCGGTGGGGTAGCGGTAAAGAGACCCAGTACTTC.

V is TRBV6-2 or TRBV6-3 and J is TRBJ1-5; D might be TRBD1 (5 bases). There are 13 residues in the CDR3. Trimming stripped 0 bases from V and 7 bases from J, with 7 bases between. The germline gives CDR1 MNHEY, CDR2 SVGEGT. CDR3 loop: CASSYSWGQPQHF. The CDR3 bases are TGTGCCAGCAGTTACTCGTGGGGCCAGCCCCAGCATTTT.

This clonotype was seen at least ten times. V and J are TRBV20-1 and TRBJ1-6, with 9 bases identical to TRBD1. There are 14 residues in the CDR3. The trim removed 6 bases at V and 9 bases at J, leaving 9 bases unmatched. Looked up from germline, CDR1 is DFQATT and CDR2 is SNEGSKA (reference sequence). The CDR3 DNA reads TGCAGTGCGTGGACAGGGGCCGAGAGTTCACCCCTCCACTTT. It codes for CSAWTGAESSPLHF.

This clonotype showed up just a few times. This chain connects TRBV2 to TRBJ2-5; D not certain. Trimming took off 4 bases at V and 4 bases at J, with 7 bases between the two ends. The CDR3 is made up of 12 amino acids. The germline gives CDR1 SNHLY, CDR2 FYNNEI. CDR3 sequence reads: CASSVGIETQYF. CDR3 DNA sequence: TGTGCCAGCAGTGTGGGGATAGAGACCCAGTACTTC.

The chain has TRBV27 and TRBJ2-3; 10 positions match TRBD1. In germline, CDR1 is MNHEY, CDR2 SMNVEV (reference sequence). This CDR3 contains 15 residues. V was pared by 2 bases and J by 2 bases, with 1 base of the junction left unmatched. CDR3: CASSLGTGATDTQYF. The DNA of the CDR3 is TGTGCCAGCAGTTTAGGGACAGGGGCCACAGATACGCAGTATTTT.

The gene calls are TRBV6-2 or TRBV6-3 and TRBJ2-1; 9 bases fit TRBD2. CDR1 is MNHEY and CDR2 is SVGEGT in the germline V gene. The CDR3 has 13 residues. Trimming removed 6 bases from V and 5 bases from J; junction bases left unmatched: 2. Here the CDR3 reads CASRERGDNEQFF. In nucleotides, the CDR3 is TGTGCCAGCAGAGAGCGGGGGGACAATGAGCAGTTCTTC.

This clonotype was picked up a small number of times. The rearrangement links TRBV4-2 to TRBJ2-1; D call uncertain. There are 16 residues in the CDR3. The germline V and J ends were trimmed by 0 bases and 0 bases, with 9 bases remaining between them. In germline, CDR1 is LGHNA, CDR2 YNFKEQ. The CDR3 region is CASSQEAVSSYNEQFF. The CDR3 bases are TGTGCCAGCAGCCAAGAAGCAGTGAGCTCCTACAATGAGCAGTTCTTC.

A few counts support this clonotype. The V gene is TRBV5-1, the J gene TRBJ1-1; D is ambiguous. The CDR3 is made up of 16 amino acids. Trimming took 0 bases from V and 3 from J, leaving 15 bases between them. Per germline, CDR1 SGHRS and CDR2 YFSETQ. The CDR3 DNA reads as TGCGCCAGCAGCTTGGGTACAATAACGGGCGACACTGAAGCTTTCTTT. Its translation is CASSLGTITGDTEAFF.

This clonotype was seen a handful of times. The V gene is TRBV4-3, the J gene TRBJ1-6, with TRBD1 identical over 7 bases. Germline V CDR1 and CDR2: LGHNA, YSLEER. The CDR3 is 14 residues long. The junction had 6 bases not matched to a gene; V was cut back by 5 bases and J by 8 bases. CDR3 protein: CASSSRDRHSPLHF. The CDR3 DNA reads TGCGCCAGCAGCAGCCGGGACAGACATTCACCCCTCCACTTT.

The J gene is TRBJ2-5, the V gene TRBV6-5; 8 bases map to TRBD1. This CDR3 spans 15 amino acids. Germline V gene sequence: CDR1 MNHEY, CDR2 SVGAGI. Germline trimming cut 3 bases from V and 1 base from J; bases unmatched to any gene: 4. CDR3 residues: CASSYTGGTQETQYF. CDR3 coding DNA: TGTGCCAGCAGTTATACAGGGGGAACCCAAGAGACCCAGTACTTC.

This chain uses TRBV29-1 with TRBJ2-3; D may be TRBD1 or TRBD2 (6 bases each). The germline V gene has CDR1 SQVTM and CDR2 ANQGSEA. The ends were cut back, 1 base at V and 3 bases at J, with 26 bases in the middle. The CDR3 extends over 19 amino acids. The DNA for the CDR3 is TGCAGCGTTGAAGGGTGGTTCCCGGAGGCGGGACAACTAACAGATACGCAGTATTTT. It specifies CSVEGWFPEAGQLTDTQYF.